The 15 T cell receptor beta chains given below trace back to one sample, sequenced in a study of identical twins. TCRdb reprocessed the 5' RACE reads with MiXCR, giving one entry per CDR3 protein. The data show 1,800,000 or so distinct CDR3 sequences, with roughly 35% seen just once and less than 0.35% held by the top ten. The sample consisted of cord blood. The receptors stem from a newborn girl in good health.

This clonotype was detected only a few times. V gene TRBV6-5 combines with J gene TRBJ2-7, with TRBD2 identical over 7 bases. Germline CDR1 MNHEY, CDR2 SVGAGI. This CDR3 is built from 14 residues. J gave up 3 bases and V 2 bases, and 4 bases lay outside the gene matches. CDR3 residues: CASSYTSEGYEQYF. CDR3 nucleotide sequence: TGTGCCAGCAGTTACACTAGCGAAGGCTACGAGCAGTACTTC.

This clonotype was found a few times. This chain uses TRBV5-1 with TRBJ1-4; weak D call: TRBD1 (6 bases). V lost 6 bases, J lost 8 bases, and 20 bases lay in between. Germline V gives CDR1 SGHRS, CDR2 YFSETQ. The CDR3 length is 15 residues. The DNA of the CDR3 is TGCGCCAGCAACCCGGTGACAGGTTGGAGGGAAAAACTGTTTTTT. It specifies CASNPVTGWREKLFF. Supplemented by reference TRBV5-1 and TRBJ1-4, the full variable domain reads KAGVTQTPRYLIKTRGQQVTLSCSPISGHRSVSWYQQTPGQGLQFLFEYFSETQRNKGNFPGRFSGRQFSNSRSEMNVSTLELGDSALYLCASNPVTGWREKLFFGSGTQLSVL.

The V and J genes are TRBV4-2 and TRBJ2-5; 9 bases agree with TRBD2. CDR1 and CDR2 (germline): LGHNA, YNFKEQ. The CDR3 length is 17 residues. With V trimmed by 0 bases and J by 3 bases, 8 bases remained unmatched. The CDR3 nucleotides read TGTGCCAGCAGCCAAGAATCATGGCGGGGGGGCAAAGAGACCCAGTACTTC. It translates to CASSQESWRGGKETQYF.

The chain links TRBV25-1 to TRBJ2-1, with 8 nucleotides matching TRBD2. The CDR3 is 17 amino acids. The junction had 14 bases not matched to a gene; V was cut back by 4 bases and J by 6 bases. Germline V gives CDR1 MGHDK, CDR2 SYGVNS. CDR3 amino acids: CASSALIYRGGPNEQFF. CDR3 bases: TGTGCCAGCAGTGCTCTTATCTATCGGGGGGGGCCCAATGAGCAGTTCTTC.

This chain joins TRBV7-2 and TRBJ2-1; TRBD2 aligns across 11 bases. V lost 4 bases, J lost 7 bases, and 9 bases stayed unmatched. Germline CDR1 and CDR2: SGHTA and FQGNSA. The CDR3 consists of 16 residues. CDR3 nucleotide sequence: TGTGCCAGCAGCTCTAGCGGGGGGCTGATTATGAATGAGCAGTTCTTC. It yields the protein CASSSSGGLIMNEQFF.

This clonotype was seen only a few times. The chain links TRBV28 to TRBJ2-3; 10 bases are shared with TRBD2. This CDR3 contains 15 residues. V was clipped by 3 bases and J by 4 bases; unmatched bases: 4. Germline values: CDR1 MDHEN, CDR2 SYDVKM. The chain's CDR3 is CASSLSGRGADTQYF. DNA of the CDR3: TGTGCCAGCAGTTTGAGCGGGAGGGGCGCAGATACGCAGTATTTT.

The rearrangement joins TRBV5-1 to TRBJ1-1; maybe TRBD1 (6 bases). Germline lookup yields CDR1 SGHRS and CDR2 YFSETQ. There are 14 residues in the CDR3. V was cut by 7 bases and J by 4 bases, with 17 bases left in between. The DNA of the CDR3 is TGCGCCAGCCGAGCGAGGGGGGTGGGCACTGAAGCTTTCTTT. This sequence encodes CASRARGVGTEAFF.

This clonotype has only a few counts. The rearrangement joins TRBV29-1 to TRBJ2-7; 9 nucleotides agree with TRBD2. The CDR3 contains 14 residues. After removal of 4 bases from V and 4 bases from J, the junction contained 8 bases not matched to a gene. Germline V gene data show CDR1 as SQVTM and CDR2 as ANQGSEA. The CDR3 nucleotides are TGCAGCGTTGGCCCTAGCGGGGCTCGGTACGAGCAGTACTTC. Its protein product is CSVGPSGARYEQYF.

This clonotype showed up just a few times. The chain carries TRBV4-1 and TRBJ2-4; D could derive from TRBD1 or TRBD2 (6 bases each). The V end was cut by 1 base, the J end by 13 bases, with 23 bases between. CDR3 length equals 16 residues. The germline CDR1 and CDR2 sequences are MGHRA and YSYEKL. The CDR3 DNA sequence: TGCGCCAGCAGCCAAGGACCAGGGGTGAGACCGGGGGAGCAGTACTTC. This encodes CASSQGPGVRPGEQYF.

This clonotype was recorded a few times. This chain links TRBV19 with TRBJ1-2, with 9 positions matching TRBD1. The CDR3 totals 15 residues. Unmatched junction bases numbered 7, after V lost 6 bases and J lost 2 bases. Germline CDR1 reads LNHDA; CDR2 reads SQIVND (reference sequence). The CDR3 spells CASRIPGQGNYGYTF. The CDR3 DNA is TGTGCCAGTAGGATTCCCGGACAGGGGAACTATGGCTACACCTTC.

This clonotype was recorded many times. The chain has TRBV12-3 or TRBV12-4 and TRBJ1-6; 10 bases agree with TRBD1. With V trimmed by 5 bases and J by 7 bases, 5 bases remained unmatched. The CDR3 runs to 15 residues. The CDR3 DNA reads as TGTGCCAGCAGTCCCTCGGGACAGGGGAATTCACCCCTCCACTTT. Translated, it gives CASSPSGQGNSPLHF.

The chain uses TRBV20-1 and TRBJ2-4, with D perhaps TRBD2 (6 bases). V lost 1 base, J lost 1 base, and 11 bases lay in between. CDR1 is DFQATT and CDR2 is SNEGSKA in the germline V gene (reference sequence). This CDR3 has 15 residues. The CDR3 sequence is CSARVVAAAKNIQYF. The CDR3 nucleotides are TGCAGTGCTAGAGTAGTAGCGGCGGCCAAAAACATTCAGTACTTC.

V usage is TRBV12-3 or TRBV12-4 and J usage is TRBJ2-5; TRBD2 might be the D (5 bases). V lost 1 base, J lost 7 bases, and 10 bases lay in between. The CDR3 is made up of 13 amino acids. Here the CDR3 reads CASSLGEPPTQYF. Written as DNA, the CDR3 is TGTGCCAGCAGTTTAGGGGAGCCCCCGACCCAGTACTTC.

This clonotype was recorded many times. This chain links TRBV7-2 with TRBJ2-5; TRBD2 matches at 8 bases. This CDR3 spans 16 amino acids. Trimming removed 1 base from V and 2 bases from J; junction bases left unmatched: 6. CDR1 and CDR2 (germline): SGHTA, FQGNSA. The CDR3 protein is CASSLGLAGLQETQYF. The CDR3 nucleotides read TGTGCCAGCAGCTTAGGGTTAGCGGGGCTGCAAGAGACCCAGTACTTC.

V gene TRBV6-1 combines with J gene TRBJ2-6; 9 positions match TRBD1. Germline trimming cut 1 base from V and 0 bases from J; bases unmatched to any gene: 7. The CDR3 runs 19 residues. CDR1 is MNHNS, CDR2 SASEGT, per germline. CDR3 amino acids: CASSEVFGTGFSGANVLTF. CDR3 DNA: TGTGCCAGCAGTGAAGTGTTTGGGACAGGGTTCTCTGGGGCCAACGTCCTGACTTTC.